These T cell receptor beta chains were read from a single sample in a study of graft-versus-host responses after intestinal transplantation. Some clones are missing from TCRdb's copy, which holds only in-frame ones; the method was immunoSEQ multiplex PCR. This sample carries approximately 18,000 clones, around 93% of them seen once, and the ten largest clones take around 0.82%. This sample comprised PBMCs, obtained 23 days after intestinal transplant. The receptors stem from a human patient who received an intestinal transplant, so some T cells may come from the graft donor. The CDR3 runs from the conserved cysteine through the conserved F or W. Each record gives: J gene, clone size, V gene, CDR3 length, D gene, CDR3 protein, CDR3 DNA. The D gene is left open where the match is weak. Some rows have no size entry. The others give once, few or many, or a class for an expanded clone.

>TRBJ2-7|.|TRBV11-3|13|.
CASSLTLATEQYF
TGTGCCAGCAGCTTAACCCTAGCGACCGAGCAGTACTTC
>TRBJ2-1|once|TRBV14|16|TRBD2
CASSQDGTSSYHEQFF
TGTGCCAGCAGCCAAGATGGGACTAGCAGCTACCATGAGCAGTTCTTC
>TRBJ1-1|.|TRBV7-9|16|TRBD1
CASSDRPTQGATEAFF
TGTGCCAGCAGCGATAGGCCGACACAGGGGGCGACTGAAGCTTTCTTT
>TRBJ2-7|.|TRBV9|15|.
CASSARDGVGYEQYF
TGTGCCAGCAGCGCCCGGGACGGGGTAGGGTACGAGCAGTACTTC
>TRBJ2-7|once|TRBV27|14|TRBD1
CASRPGTASYEQYF
TGTGCCAGCCGACCCGGGACAGCCTCCTACGAGCAGTACTTC
>TRBJ2-2|.|TRBV4-2|19|TRBD2
CASSRPGLAWSPNTGELFF
TGTGCCAGCAGCCGGCCGGGACTAGCTTGGTCTCCGAACACCGGGGAGCTGTTTTTT
>TRBJ1-4|few|TRBV27|15|.
CASSPTSATNEKLFF
TGTGCCAGCAGTCCCACGAGCGCAACTAATGAAAAACTGTTTTTT
>TRBJ2-3|.|TRBV11-3|13|.
CASSPTAGDTQYF
TGTGCCAGCAGCCCCACCGCGGGAGATACGCAGTATTTT
>TRBJ2-7|.|TRBV6-6|16|.
CASSYSLVALRYEQYF
TGTGCCAGCAGTTATAGCTTAGTAGCACTAAGATACGAGCAGTACTTC
>TRBJ2-1|.|TRBV10-1|15|TRBD2
CASSDREGWPNEQFF
TGCGCCAGCAGTGACCGGGAGGGATGGCCGAATGAGCAGTTCTTC
>TRBJ2-1|.|TRBV30|15|TRBD2
CAWILSGRSYNEQFF
TGTGCCTGGATTCTTAGCGGGAGATCCTACAATGAGCAGTTCTTC
>TRBJ2-3|.|TRBV5-1|16|TRBD2
CASRLAGGGVTDTQYF
TGCGCCAGCAGACTAGCGGGAGGCGGGGTGACAGATACGCAGTATTTT
>TRBJ1-5|.|TRBV5-4|13|.
CASSLGQWGPQHF
TGTGCCAGCAGCTTGGGACAGTGGGGGCCCCAGCATTTT
>TRBJ2-7|once|TRBV5-6|13|.
CASSLLDTYEQYF
TGTGCCAGCAGCTTGCTGGACACCTACGAGCAGTACTTC
>TRBJ2-7|.|TRBV2|15|TRBD1
CASSDTGVRAYEQYF
TGTGCCAGCAGTGATACAGGGGTTCGAGCCTACGAGCAGTACTTC
>TRBJ2-6|.|TRBV5-1|18|.
CASSLQDPRSSGANVLTF
TGCGCCAGCAGCTTACAGGATCCTAGGTCCTCTGGGGCCAACGTCCTGACTTTC
>TRBJ2-5|.|TRBV7-8|12|.
CASSLDQETQYF
TGTGCCAGCAGCTTAGACCAAGAGACCCAGTACTTC
>TRBJ2-7|.|TRBV13|15|TRBD1
CASSTGTGGTYEQYF
TGTGCCAGCAGCACCGGGACAGGGGGTACCTACGAGCAGTACTTC
>TRBJ2-7|.|TRBV7-9|15|TRBD1
CASSYTGTEGYEQYF
TGTGCCAGCAGCTACACCGGGACAGAGGGGTACGAGCAGTACTTC
>TRBJ1-1|.|TRBV2|18|.
CASSEIPSQGPRSTEAFF
TGTGCCAGCAGTGAAATACCCTCCCAAGGCCCAAGGTCCACTGAAGCTTTCTTT
>TRBJ2-1|.|TRBV10-3|17|TRBD2
CAISEPTSGSSYNEQFF
TGTGCCATCAGTGAGCCAACTAGCGGGAGCTCCTACAATGAGCAGTTCTTC
>TRBJ2-5|.|TRBV11-3|14|TRBD1
CASSPGTGEETQYF
TGTGCCAGCAGCCCAGGGACAGGGGAAGAGACCCAGTACTTC
>TRBJ1-2|.|TRBV2|14|.
CASSEGDTGSGYTF
TGTGCCAGCAGTGAGGGGGACACCGGTTCTGGCTACACCTTC
>TRBJ2-2|.|TRBV5-1|20|.
CASSLPGKEALWEDTGELFF
TGCGCCAGCAGCTTGCCGGGGAAAGAGGCCTTGTGGGAGGACACCGGGGAGCTGTTTTTT
>TRBJ2-7|.|TRBV19|13|.
CASSIARESEQYF
TGTGCCAGTAGTATCGCCCGAGAAAGCGAGCAGTACTTC
>TRBJ2-3|.|TRBV7-9|16|.
CASSSPMDRSTDTQYF
TGTGCCAGCAGCTCTCCGATGGACAGATCCACAGATACGCAGTATTTT
>TRBJ2-7|.|TRBV29-1|15|TRBD2
CSVERSGTSGIEQYF
TGCAGCGTTGAGCGCTCCGGGACTAGCGGGATCGAGCAGTACTTC
>TRBJ2-1|.|TRBV7-3|16|TRBD2
CASSLTVFGLADEQFF
TGTGCCAGCAGCTTAACTGTTTTCGGACTAGCTGATGAGCAGTTCTTC
>TRBJ2-7|few|TRBV6-1|15|TRBD2
CASRESGIFRYEQYF
TGTGCCAGCAGGGAAAGCGGGATCTTCAGGTACGAGCAGTACTTC
>TRBJ2-1|.|TRBV6-6|14|TRBD2
CASRPSGRDNEQFF
TGTGCCAGCAGACCTAGCGGGAGGGACAATGAGCAGTTCTTC
>TRBJ2-3|.|TRBV19|16|.
CASSRYALGDTDTQYF
TGTGCCAGTAGTAGATATGCCCTAGGCGACACAGATACGCAGTATTTT
>TRBJ2-7|.|TRBV6-1|15|TRBD2
CASSAPAGESYEQYF
TGTGCCAGCAGTGCACCAGCGGGAGAGTCCTACGAGCAGTACTTC
>TRBJ1-2|.|TRBV4-2|14|TRBD1
CASSQEGQGYGYTF
TGTGCCAGCAGCCAAGAGGGACAGGGGTACGGCTACACCTTC
>TRBJ1-1|.|TRBV7-9|13|.
CASSLMGLAEAFF
TGTGCCAGCAGCTTAATGGGGCTCGCTGAAGCTTTCTTT
>TRBJ2-7|few|TRBV6-1|15|.
CASSEIGYSTYEQYF
TGTGCCAGCAGTGAAATCGGGTATAGTACCTACGAGCAGTACTTC
>TRBJ2-5|.|TRBV7-2|15|TRBD2
CASSLGLAGGETQYF
TGTGCCAGCAGCTTAGGACTAGCGGGAGGCGAGACCCAGTACTTC
>TRBJ2-1|.|TRBV9|14|.
CASSVGGRGNEQFF
TGTGCCAGCAGCGTGGGTGGGAGGGGGAATGAGCAGTTCTTC
>TRBJ2-1|.|TRBV5-4|14|.
CASSPGTVDNEQFF
TGTGCCAGCAGCCCGGGGACTGTAGACAATGAGCAGTTCTTC
>TRBJ2-1|.|TRBV27|14|TRBD1
CASSSWTGENEQFF
TGTGCCAGCAGTTCCTGGACAGGAGAGAATGAGCAGTTCTTC
>TRBJ2-7|.|TRBV13|14|TRBD1
CASSDRTGGSEQYF
TGTGCCAGCAGCGACCGGACAGGGGGCTCCGAGCAGTACTTC
>TRBJ1-5|.|TRBV11-2|13|.
CASSLVWGQPQHF
TGTGCCAGCAGCTTAGTTTGGGGTCAGCCCCAGCATTTT
>TRBJ2-3|.|TRBV5-4|15|.
CASSADHSGTDTQYF
TGTGCCAGCAGCGCGGACCACTCGGGCACAGATACGCAGTATTTT
>TRBJ2-4|.|TRBV28|16|.
CASSLPVGAAKNIQYF
TGTGCCAGCAGTCTACCGGTGGGGGCAGCCAAAAACATTCAGTACTTC
>TRBJ1-3|.|TRBV15|15|.
CATSTRVYSGNTIYF
TGTGCCACCAGCACCAGAGTCTACTCTGGAAACACCATATATTTT
>TRBJ1-6|.|TRBV19|17|.
CASTREAGSSYNSPLHF
TGTGCCAGTACTAGAGAAGCAGGGAGCTCCTATAATTCACCCCTCCACTTT
>TRBJ2-7|.|TRBV7-2|13|TRBD2
CASSLGLAYEQYF
TGTGCCAGCAGCTTGGGACTAGCCTACGAGCAGTACTTC
>TRBJ1-2|.|TRBV13|12|.
CASSLGGVGYTF
TGTGCCAGCAGCTTAGGGGGAGTCGGCTACACCTTC
>TRBJ1-5|.|TRBV27|12|.
CASGSGNQPQHF
TGTGCCAGCGGGTCGGGCAATCAGCCCCAGCATTTT
>TRBJ2-1|.|TRBV28|15|TRBD2
CASSSRTSRTDEQFF
TGTGCCAGCAGTTCTCGGACTAGCAGGACCGATGAGCAGTTCTTC
>TRBJ2-5|.|TRBV27|13|.
CASSNYLQETQYF
TGTGCCAGCAGCAATTATTTACAAGAGACCCAGTACTTC
>TRBJ2-1|.|TRBV2|14|TRBD2
CASMLAGGVNEQFF
TGTGCCAGCATGCTAGCGGGAGGGGTCAATGAGCAGTTCTTC
>TRBJ2-3|.|TRBV9|15|TRBD1
CASSLRQGATDTQYF
TGTGCCAGCAGCCTTAGACAGGGGGCGACAGATACGCAGTATTTT
>TRBJ2-4|.|TRBV19|20|TRBD2
CASDTGSTGLAERAKNIQYF
TGTGCCAGTGATACGGGAAGTACGGGACTAGCGGAAAGGGCCAAAAACATTCAGTACTTC
>TRBJ2-7|.|TRBV4-2|16|.
CASSLVGSGPTYEQYF
TGTGCCAGCAGCTTGGTCGGTTCCGGGCCTACCTACGAGCAGTACTTC
>TRBJ1-1|.|TRBV9|13|.
CASSQLGRTEAFF
TGTGCCAGCAGTCAGTTGGGGAGGACTGAAGCTTTCTTT